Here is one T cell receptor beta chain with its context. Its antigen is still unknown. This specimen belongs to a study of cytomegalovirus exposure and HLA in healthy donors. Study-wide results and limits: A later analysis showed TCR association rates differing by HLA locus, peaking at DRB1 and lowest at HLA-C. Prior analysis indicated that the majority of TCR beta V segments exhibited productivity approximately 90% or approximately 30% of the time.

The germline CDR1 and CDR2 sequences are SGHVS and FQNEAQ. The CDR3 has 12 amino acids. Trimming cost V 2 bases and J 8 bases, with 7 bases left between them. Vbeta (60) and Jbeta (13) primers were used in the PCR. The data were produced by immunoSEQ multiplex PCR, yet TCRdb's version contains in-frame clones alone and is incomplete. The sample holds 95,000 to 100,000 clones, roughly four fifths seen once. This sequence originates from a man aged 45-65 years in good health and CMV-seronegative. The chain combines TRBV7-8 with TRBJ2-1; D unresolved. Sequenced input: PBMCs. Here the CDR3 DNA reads TGTGCCAGCAGCTTAATCGTCCATGAGCAGTTCTTC. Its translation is CASSLIVHEQFF.